This T cell receptor beta chain appears in the sequencing data of a study of metastatic and nonmetastatic thyroid tumors. TCRdb re-clonotyped the PCR reads via MiXCR. Counted here are 7,000 to 9,500 clones, approximately 14% occurring once; the ten biggest clones make up 5.7%. Thyroid surgery took place with no prior treatment in any patient. This clone showed up many times. Per the germline V gene, CDR1 is SGHAT and CDR2 is FQNNGV. This CDR3 spans 14 amino acids. V lost 4 bases and J 3 bases, leaving 12 bases between the germline ends. This TCR was recovered from a female donor with papillary thyroid cancer or a benign thyroid nodule (not recorded which). Some clones in this sample may be carry-over from other donors' samples. This chain joins TRBV11-2 and TRBJ1-1, with D possibly TRBD1 on 6 matching bases. Input material: blood. This CDR3 is CASSYREIYTEAFF. The CDR3 coding sequence is TGTGCCAGCAGCTACAGGGAGATTTACACTGAAGCTTTCTTT.